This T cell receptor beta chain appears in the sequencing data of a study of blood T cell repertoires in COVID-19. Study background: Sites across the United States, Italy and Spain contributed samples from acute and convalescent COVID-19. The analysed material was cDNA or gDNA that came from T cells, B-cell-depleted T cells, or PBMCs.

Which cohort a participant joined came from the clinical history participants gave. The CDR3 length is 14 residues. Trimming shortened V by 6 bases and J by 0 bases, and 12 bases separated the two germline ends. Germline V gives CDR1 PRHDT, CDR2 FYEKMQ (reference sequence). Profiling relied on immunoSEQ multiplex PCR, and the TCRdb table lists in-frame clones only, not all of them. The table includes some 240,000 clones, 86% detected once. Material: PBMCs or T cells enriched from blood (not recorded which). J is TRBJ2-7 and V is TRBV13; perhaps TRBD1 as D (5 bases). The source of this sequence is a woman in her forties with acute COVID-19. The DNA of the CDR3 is TGTGCCAGCAGACCCCAGGGTTCCTCCTACGAGCAGTACTTC. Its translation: CASRPQGSSYEQYF.